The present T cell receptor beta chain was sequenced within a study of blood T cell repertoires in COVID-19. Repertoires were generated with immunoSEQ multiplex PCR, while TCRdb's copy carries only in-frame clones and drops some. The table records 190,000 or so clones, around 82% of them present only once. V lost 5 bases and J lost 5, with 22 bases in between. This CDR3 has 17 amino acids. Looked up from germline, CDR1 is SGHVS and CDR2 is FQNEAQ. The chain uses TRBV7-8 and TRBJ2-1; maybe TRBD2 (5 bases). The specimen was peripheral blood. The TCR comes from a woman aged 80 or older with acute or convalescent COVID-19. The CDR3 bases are TGTGCCAGCAGCCCCCCGGGGTGGGTAGAAACAAACAATGAGCAGTTCTTC. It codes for CASSPPGWVETNNEQFF. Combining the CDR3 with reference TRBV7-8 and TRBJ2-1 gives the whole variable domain GAGVSQSPRYKVAKRGQDVALRCDPISGHVSLFWYQQALGQGPEFLTYFQNEAQLDKSGLPSDRFFAERPEGSVSTLKIQRTQQEDSAVYLCASSPPGWVETNNEQFFGPGTRLTVL.